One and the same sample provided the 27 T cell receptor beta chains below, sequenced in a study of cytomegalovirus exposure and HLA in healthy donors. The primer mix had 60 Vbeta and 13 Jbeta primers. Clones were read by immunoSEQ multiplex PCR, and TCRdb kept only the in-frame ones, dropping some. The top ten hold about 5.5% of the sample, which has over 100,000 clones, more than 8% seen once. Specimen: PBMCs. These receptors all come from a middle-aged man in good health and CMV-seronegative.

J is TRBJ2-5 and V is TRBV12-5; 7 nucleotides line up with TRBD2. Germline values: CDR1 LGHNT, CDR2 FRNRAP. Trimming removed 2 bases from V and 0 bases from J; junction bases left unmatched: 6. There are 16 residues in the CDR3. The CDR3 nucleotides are TGTGCTAGTGGTTTGTGGGGGAGGGTTGACCAAGAGACCCAGTACTTC. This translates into CASGLWGRVDQETQYF.

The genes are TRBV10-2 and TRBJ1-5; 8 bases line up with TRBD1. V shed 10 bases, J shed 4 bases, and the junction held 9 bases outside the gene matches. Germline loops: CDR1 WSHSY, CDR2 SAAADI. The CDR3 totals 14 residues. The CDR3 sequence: CATSARTGNQPQHF. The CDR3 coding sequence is TGCGCCACCTCAGCACGGACAGGGAATCAGCCCCAGCATTTT.

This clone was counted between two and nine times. In DNA, the CDR3 is TGTGCCAGCAGCCCGGGGGGAAGGTGGGAAAAACTGTTTTTT. As protein: CASSPGGRWEKLFF. This sequence joins TRBV4-2 and TRBJ1-4, with D perhaps TRBD1 (5 bases). The CDR3 length is 14 residues. CDR1 and CDR2 from the germline V gene are LGHNA and YNFKEQ. The germline V and J ends were trimmed by 4 bases and 8 bases, with 14 bases remaining between them.

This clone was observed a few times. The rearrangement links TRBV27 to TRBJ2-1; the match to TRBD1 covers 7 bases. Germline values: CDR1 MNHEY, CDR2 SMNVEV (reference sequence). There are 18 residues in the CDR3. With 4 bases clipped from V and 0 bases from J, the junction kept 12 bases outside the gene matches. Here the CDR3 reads CASSSTNRGSSSYNEQFF. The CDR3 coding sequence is TGTGCCAGCAGTTCTACCAACAGGGGATCAAGCTCCTACAATGAGCAGTTCTTC.

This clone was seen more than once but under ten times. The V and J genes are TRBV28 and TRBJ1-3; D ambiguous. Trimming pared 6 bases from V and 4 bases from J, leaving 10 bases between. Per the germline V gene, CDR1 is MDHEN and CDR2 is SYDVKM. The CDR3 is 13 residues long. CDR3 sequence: CASRPWAGNTIYF. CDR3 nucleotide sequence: TGTGCCAGCAGACCATGGGCCGGAAACACCATATATTTT.

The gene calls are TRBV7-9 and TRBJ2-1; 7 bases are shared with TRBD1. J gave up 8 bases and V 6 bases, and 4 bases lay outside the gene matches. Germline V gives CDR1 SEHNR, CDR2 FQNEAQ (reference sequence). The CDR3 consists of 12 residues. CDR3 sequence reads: CASRRQGDEQFF. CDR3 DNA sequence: TGTGCCAGCAGGCGACAGGGTGATGAGCAGTTCTTC.

The CDR3 sequence is CASSPGLAGGPLYNEQFF. DNA of the CDR3: TGTGCCAGCAGCCCGGGACTAGCGGGGGGTCCACTCTACAATGAGCAGTTCTTC. The J gene is TRBJ2-1, the V gene TRBV7-9, with TRBD2 matching over 15 bases. The CDR3 is 18 amino acids. V was clipped by 5 bases and J by 3 bases; unmatched bases: 8. Germline V CDR1 and CDR2: SEHNR, FQNEAQ (reference sequence).

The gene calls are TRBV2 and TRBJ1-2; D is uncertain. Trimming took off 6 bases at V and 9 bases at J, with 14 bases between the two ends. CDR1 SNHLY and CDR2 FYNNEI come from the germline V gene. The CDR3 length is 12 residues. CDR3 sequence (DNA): TGTGCCAGCAGCCGGCTAGGGAGTCGCTACACCTTC. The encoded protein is CASSRLGSRYTF.

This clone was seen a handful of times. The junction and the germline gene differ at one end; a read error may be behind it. The CDR3 bases are TGTGCCAGCAGTGAAAGACAGGGTTTAAGCTATGGCTACCCCTTC. Its protein product is CASSERQGLSYGYPF. The J gene is TRBJ1-2, the V gene TRBV6-1, with 7 nucleotides matching TRBD1. CDR1 and CDR2 from the germline V gene are MNHNS and SASEGT. This CDR3 is 15 amino acids long.

The CDR3 DNA follows: TGTGCCAGCAGCTTAGAGGTTAACGGGGAGACCCAGTACTTC. Its translation is CASSLEVNGETQYF. The V call is TRBV11-2, the J call TRBJ2-5; D is uncertain. Germline-derived CDR1 and CDR2 are SGHAT and FQNNGV. Trimming left V 0 bases short and J 5 bases short, with 10 bases between. The CDR3 is 14 amino acids.

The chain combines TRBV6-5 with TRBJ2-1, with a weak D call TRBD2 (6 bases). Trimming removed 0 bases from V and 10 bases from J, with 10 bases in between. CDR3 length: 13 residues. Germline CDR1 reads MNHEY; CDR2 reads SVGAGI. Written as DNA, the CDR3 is TGTGCCAGCAGTTACTCGCGGAGGGACGAGCAGTTCTTC. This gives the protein CASSYSRRDEQFF.

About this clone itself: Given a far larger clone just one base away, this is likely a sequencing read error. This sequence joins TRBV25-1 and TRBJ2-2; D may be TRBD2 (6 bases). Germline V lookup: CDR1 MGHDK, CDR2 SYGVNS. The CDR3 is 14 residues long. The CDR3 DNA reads TGTGCCAGCAGTGGGGGGGTGGACACCGGGGATCTGTTTTTT. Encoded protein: CASSGGVDTGDLFF.

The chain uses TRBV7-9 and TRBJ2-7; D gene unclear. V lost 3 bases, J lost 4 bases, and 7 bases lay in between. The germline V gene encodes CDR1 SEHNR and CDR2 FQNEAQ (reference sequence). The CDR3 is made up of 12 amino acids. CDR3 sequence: CASSFQLYEQYF. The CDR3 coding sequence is TGTGCCAGCAGCTTCCAACTGTACGAGCAGTACTTC.

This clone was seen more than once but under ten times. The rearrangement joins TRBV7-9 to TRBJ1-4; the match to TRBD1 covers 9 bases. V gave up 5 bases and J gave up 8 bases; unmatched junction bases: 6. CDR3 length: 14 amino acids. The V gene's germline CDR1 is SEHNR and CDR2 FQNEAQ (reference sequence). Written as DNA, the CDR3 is TGTGCCAGCAGCCCCGGGACAGGGCGCGAAAAACTGTTTTTT. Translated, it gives CASSPGTGREKLFF. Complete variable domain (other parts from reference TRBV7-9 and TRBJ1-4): DTGVSQNPRHKITKRGQNVTFRCDPISEHNRLYWYRQTLGQGPEFLTYFQNEAQLEKSRLLSDRFSAERPKGSFSTLEIQRTEQGDSAMYLCASSPGTGREKLFFGSGTQLSVL.

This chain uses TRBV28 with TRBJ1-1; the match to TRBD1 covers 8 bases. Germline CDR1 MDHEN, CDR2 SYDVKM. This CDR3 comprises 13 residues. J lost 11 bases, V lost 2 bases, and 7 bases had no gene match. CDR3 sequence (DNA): TGTGCCAGCAGTTTAGGCAGGGGGCGCGGGGCTTTCTTT. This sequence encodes CASSLGRGRGAFF.

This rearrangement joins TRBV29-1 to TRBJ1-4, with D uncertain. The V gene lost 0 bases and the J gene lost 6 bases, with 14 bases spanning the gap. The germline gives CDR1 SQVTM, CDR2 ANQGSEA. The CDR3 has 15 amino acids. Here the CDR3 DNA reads TGCAGCGTTGAAGATAGGCAGTTGGGAGATGAAAAACTGTTTTTT. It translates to CSVEDRQLGDEKLFF.

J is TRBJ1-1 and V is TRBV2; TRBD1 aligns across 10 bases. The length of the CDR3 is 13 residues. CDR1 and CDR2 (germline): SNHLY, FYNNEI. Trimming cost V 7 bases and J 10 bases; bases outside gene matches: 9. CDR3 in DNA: TGTGCCAGCACCCCCGGACAGGGGGTCGTAGCTTTCTTT. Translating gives CASTPGQGVVAFF.

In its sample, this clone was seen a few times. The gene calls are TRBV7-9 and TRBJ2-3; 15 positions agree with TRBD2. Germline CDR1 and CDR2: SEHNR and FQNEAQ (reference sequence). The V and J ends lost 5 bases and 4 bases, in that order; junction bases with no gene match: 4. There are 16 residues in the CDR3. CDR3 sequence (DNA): TGTGCCAGCAGCCCCGGACTAGCGGGGGGGCCAGATACGCAGTATTTT. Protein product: CASSPGLAGGPDTQYF.

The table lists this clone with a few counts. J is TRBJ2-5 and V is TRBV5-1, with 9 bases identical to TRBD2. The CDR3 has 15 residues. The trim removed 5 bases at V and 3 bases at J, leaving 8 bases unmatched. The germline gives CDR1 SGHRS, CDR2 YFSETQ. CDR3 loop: CASRLALAGKETQYF. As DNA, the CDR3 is TGCGCCAGCAGGCTGGCACTAGCGGGTAAAGAGACCCAGTACTTC.

The CDR3 nucleotides are TGTGCCAGCAGCTTAGTACGGGGCGGGGATGCCGGGGAGCTGTTTTTT. This codes for CASSLVRGGDAGELFF. The rearrangement joins TRBV7-6 to TRBJ2-2; perhaps TRBD2 as D (6 bases). This CDR3 has 16 amino acids. Germline V gene sequence: CDR1 SGHVS, CDR2 FNYEAQ. Trimming removed 1 base at V and 6 bases at J, with 15 bases between. Filled out from reference TRBV7-6 and TRBJ2-2, the complete variable domain reads GAGVSQSPRYKVTKRGQDVALRCDPISGHVSLYWYRQALGQGPEFLTYFNYEAQQDKSGLPNDRFSAERPEGSISTLTIQRTEQRDSAMYRCASSLVRGGDAGELFFGEGSRLTVL.

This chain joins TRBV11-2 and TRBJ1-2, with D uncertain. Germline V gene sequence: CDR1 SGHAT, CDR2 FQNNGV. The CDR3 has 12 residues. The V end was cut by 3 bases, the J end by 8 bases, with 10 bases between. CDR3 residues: CASSFRIDGYTF. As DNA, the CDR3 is TGTGCCAGCAGCTTCAGGATAGACGGCTACACCTTC.

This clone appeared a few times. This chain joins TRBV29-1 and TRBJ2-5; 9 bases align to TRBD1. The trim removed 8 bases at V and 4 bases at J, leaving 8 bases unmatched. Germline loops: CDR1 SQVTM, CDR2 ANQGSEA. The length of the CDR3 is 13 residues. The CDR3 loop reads CSFSKTGGETQYF. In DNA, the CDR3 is TGCAGCTTCTCAAAGACAGGGGGAGAGACCCAGTACTTC.

CDR3 nucleotides: TGCGCCAGCAGCGGGACAGGACGTGATGGCTACACCTTC. Translating gives CASSGTGRDGYTF. The chain combines TRBV10-2 with TRBJ1-2, with 8 bases fitting TRBD1. Germline V gene sequence: CDR1 WSHSY, CDR2 SAAADI. V shed 6 bases and J 6 bases; nucleotides not matched to a gene: 6. CDR3 length equals 13 residues.

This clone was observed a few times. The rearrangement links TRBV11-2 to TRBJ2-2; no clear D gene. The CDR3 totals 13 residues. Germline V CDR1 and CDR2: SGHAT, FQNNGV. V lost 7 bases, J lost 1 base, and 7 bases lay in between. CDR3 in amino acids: CASKAGNTGELFF. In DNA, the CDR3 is TGTGCCAGCAAGGCAGGGAACACCGGGGAGCTGTTTTTT.

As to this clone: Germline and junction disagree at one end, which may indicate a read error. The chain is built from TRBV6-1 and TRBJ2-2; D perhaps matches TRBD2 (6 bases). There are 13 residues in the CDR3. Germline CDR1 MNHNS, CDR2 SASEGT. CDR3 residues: CASISPLTGGLFF. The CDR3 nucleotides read TGTGCCAGCATTAGTCCCTTAACCGGGGGGCTGTTTTTT.

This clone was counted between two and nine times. This chain's CDR3 is CASSVAGFGNQPQHF. CDR3 DNA sequence: TGTGCCAGCAGCGTCGCAGGTTTCGGCAATCAGCCCCAGCATTTT. The gene calls are TRBV7-9 and TRBJ1-5; D ambiguous. The V end was cut by 5 bases, the J end by 2 bases, with 13 bases between. Germline CDR1 is SEHNR and CDR2 is FQNEAQ (reference sequence). The CDR3 runs 15 residues.

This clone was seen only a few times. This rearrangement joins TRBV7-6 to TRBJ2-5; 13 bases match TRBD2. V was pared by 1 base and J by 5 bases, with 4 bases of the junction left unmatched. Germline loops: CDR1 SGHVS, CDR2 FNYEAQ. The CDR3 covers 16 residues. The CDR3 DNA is TGTGCCAGCAGCTTAGTGACTAGCGGGGGGAAGGAGACCCAGTACTTC. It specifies CASSLVTSGGKETQYF.